This T cell receptor (beta chain) was profiled in a study of blood T cell repertoires in COVID-19. The wider study: Italy, Spain and the United States were the sources of the convalescent and acute COVID-19 samples. Sample material is recorded as cDNA or gDNA derived from T cells, B-cell-depleted T cells, or PBMCs.

Germline V gene sequence: CDR1 MNHEY, CDR2 SMNVEV (reference sequence). CDR3 length: 13 residues. The V end lost 4 bases, the J end lost 7 bases, and 10 bases lay between the germline ends. Authors' data handling: Amplification from reference gene primers served as the basis for estimated nucleated cell counts. Sequenced by immunoSEQ multiplex PCR; TCRdb stores in-frame clones only, minus some. V, J and clone size derive from that table, while D and trimming were established from the DNA sequence. Of 45,000 to 50,000 clones listed, over 80% are singletons. The J gene is TRBJ2-2, the V gene TRBV27; D may be TRBD1 (6 bases). The sequenced sample was peripheral blood. This TCR derives from a man aged 70 or older with acute or convalescent COVID-19. Written as DNA, the CDR3 is TGTGCCAGCAGTTCTACAGGGAGCGGGGAGCTGTTTTTT. Its protein is CASSSTGSGELFF.